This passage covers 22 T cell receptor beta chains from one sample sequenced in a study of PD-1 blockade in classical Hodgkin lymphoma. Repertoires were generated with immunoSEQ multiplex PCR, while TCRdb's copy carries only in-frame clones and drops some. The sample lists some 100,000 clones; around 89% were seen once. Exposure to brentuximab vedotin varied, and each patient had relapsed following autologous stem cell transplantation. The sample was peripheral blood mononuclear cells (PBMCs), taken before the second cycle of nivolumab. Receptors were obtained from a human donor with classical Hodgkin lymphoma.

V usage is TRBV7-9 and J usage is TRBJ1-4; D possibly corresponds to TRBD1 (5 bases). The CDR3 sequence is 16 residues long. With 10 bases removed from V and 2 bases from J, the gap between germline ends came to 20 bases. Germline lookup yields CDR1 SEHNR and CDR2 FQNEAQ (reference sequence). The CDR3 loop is CAIGRVGGSTNEKLFF. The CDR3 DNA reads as TGTGCCATCGGGCGCGTTGGGGGTTCGACTAATGAAAAACTGTTTTTT.

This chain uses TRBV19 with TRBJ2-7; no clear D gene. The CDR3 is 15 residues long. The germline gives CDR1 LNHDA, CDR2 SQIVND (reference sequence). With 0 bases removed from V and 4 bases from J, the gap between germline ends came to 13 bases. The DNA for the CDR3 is TGTGCCAGTAGTATAGAGAAAGGAGCATGGTACGAGCAGTACTTC. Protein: CASSIEKGAWYEQYF. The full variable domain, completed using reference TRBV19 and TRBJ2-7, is DGGITQSPKYLFRKEGQNVTLSCEQNLNHDAMYWYRQDPGQGLRLIYYSQIVNDFQKGDIAEGYSVSREKKESFPLTVTSAQKNPTAFYLCASSIEKGAWYEQYFGPGTRLTVT.

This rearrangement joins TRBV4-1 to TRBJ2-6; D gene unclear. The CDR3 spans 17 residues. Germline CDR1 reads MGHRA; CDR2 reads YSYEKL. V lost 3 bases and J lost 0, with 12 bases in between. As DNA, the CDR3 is TGCGCCAGCAGCCAGGGTCATAGAAGCTCTGGGGCCAACGTCCTGACTTTC. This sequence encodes CASSQGHRSSGANVLTF.

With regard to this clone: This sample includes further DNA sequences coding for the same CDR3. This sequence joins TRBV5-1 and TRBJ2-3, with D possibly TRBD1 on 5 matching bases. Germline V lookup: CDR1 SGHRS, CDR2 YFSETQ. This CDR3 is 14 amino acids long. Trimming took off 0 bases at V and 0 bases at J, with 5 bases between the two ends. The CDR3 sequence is CASSLGQSTDTQYF. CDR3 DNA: TGCGCCAGCAGCTTGGGACAGAGCACAGATACGCAGTATTTT.

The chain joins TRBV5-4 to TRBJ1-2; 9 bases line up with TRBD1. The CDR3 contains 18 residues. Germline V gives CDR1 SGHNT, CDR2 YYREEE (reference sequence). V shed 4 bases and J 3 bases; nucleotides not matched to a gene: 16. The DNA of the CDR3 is TGTGCCAGCAGCGGGGGACAGGGCCTTCGGAGGGGCCACTATGGCTACACCTTC. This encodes CASSGGQGLRRGHYGYTF.

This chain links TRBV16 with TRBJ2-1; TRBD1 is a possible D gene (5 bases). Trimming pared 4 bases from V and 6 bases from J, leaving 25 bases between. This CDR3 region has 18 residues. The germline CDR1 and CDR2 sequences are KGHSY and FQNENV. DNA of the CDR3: TGTGCCAGCAGCCCCCAACGAAGGGGCGTAGAATGGGTCAATGAGCAGTTCTTC. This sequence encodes CASSPQRRGVEWVNEQFF.

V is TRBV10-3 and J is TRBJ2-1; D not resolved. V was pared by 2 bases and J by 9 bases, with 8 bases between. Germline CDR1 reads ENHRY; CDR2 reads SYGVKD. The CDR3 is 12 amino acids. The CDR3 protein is CAISELLGEQFF. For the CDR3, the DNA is TGTGCCATCAGTGAGCTCTTAGGTGAGCAGTTCTTC.

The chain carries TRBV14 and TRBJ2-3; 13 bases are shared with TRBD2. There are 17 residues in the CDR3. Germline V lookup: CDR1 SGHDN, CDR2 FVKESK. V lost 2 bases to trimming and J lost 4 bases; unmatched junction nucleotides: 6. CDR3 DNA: TGTGCCAGCAGCCAACGGGGGACTAGCGGGGAGGCAGATACGCAGTATTTT. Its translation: CASSQRGTSGEADTQYF.

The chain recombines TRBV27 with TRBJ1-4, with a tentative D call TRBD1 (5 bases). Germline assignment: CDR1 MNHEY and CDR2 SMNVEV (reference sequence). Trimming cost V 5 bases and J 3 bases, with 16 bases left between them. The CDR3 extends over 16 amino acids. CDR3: CASSKYPGSANEKLFF. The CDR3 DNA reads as TGTGCCAGCAGTAAATATCCAGGGTCGGCTAATGAAAAACTGTTTTTT.

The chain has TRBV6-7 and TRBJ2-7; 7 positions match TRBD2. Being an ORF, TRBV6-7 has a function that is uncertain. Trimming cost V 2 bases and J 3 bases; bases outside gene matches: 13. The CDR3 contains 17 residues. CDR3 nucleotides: TGTGCCAGCAGTTACCCCCGGCTAGCGGACTTTCTCTACGAGCAGTACTTC. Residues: CASSYPRLADFLYEQYF.

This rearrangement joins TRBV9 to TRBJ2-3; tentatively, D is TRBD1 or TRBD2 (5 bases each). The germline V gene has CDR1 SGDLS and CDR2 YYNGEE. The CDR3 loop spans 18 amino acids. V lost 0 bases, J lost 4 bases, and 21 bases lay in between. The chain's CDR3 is CASSVALGAGNSADTQYF. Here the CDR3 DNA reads TGTGCCAGCAGCGTAGCTCTTGGGGCAGGGAATAGCGCAGATACGCAGTATTTT.

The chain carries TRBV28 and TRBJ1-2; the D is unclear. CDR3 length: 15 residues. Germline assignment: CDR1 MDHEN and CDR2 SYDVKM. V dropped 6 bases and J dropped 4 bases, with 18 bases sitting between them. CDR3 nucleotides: TGTGCCAGCAGCAATGGCCCGATGGTGGGCTATGGCTACACCTTC. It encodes CASSNGPMVGYGYTF.

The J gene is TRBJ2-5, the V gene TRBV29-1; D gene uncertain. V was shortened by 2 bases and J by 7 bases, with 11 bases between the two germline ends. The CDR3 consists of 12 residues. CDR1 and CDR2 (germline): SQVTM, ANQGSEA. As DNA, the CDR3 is TGCAGCGTTGAACAGCAGGTGGTGACCCAGTACTTC. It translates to CSVEQQVVTQYF.

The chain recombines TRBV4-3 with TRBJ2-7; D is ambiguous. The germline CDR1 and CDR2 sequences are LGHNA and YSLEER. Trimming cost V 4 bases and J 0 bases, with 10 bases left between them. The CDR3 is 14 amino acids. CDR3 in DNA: TGCGCCAGCAGCCTGGTGGGTAGCTCCTACGAGCAGTACTTC. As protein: CASSLVGSSYEQYF.

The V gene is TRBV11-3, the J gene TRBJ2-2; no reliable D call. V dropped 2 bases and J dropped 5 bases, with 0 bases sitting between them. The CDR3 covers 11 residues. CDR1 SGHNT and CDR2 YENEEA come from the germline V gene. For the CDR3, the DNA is TGTGCCAGCAGCTTAACCGGGGAGCTGTTTTTT. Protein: CASSLTGELFF.

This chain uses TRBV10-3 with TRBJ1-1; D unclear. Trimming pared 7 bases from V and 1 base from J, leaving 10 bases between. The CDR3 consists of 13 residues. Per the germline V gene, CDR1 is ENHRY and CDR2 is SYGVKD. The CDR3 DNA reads TGTGCCATCATGGAGGGCCCGAACACTGAAGCTTTCTTT. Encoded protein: CAIMEGPNTEAFF.

CDR3 amino acids: CASSAAAYGVLRETQYF. DNA for the CDR3: TGTGCCAGCAGCGCAGCCGCGTATGGGGTTTTGCGGGAGACCCAGTACTTC. This chain connects TRBV7-9 to TRBJ2-5; no definite D call. The CDR3 spans 17 residues. Trimming took off 5 bases at V and 5 bases at J, with 24 bases between the two ends. The germline CDR1 and CDR2 sequences are SEHNR and FQNEAQ (reference sequence).

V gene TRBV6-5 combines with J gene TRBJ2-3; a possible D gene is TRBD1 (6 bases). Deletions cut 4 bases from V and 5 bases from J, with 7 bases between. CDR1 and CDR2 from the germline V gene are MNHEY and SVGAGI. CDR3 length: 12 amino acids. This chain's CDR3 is CASSSDRDTQYF. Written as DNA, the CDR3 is TGTGCCAGCAGTTCGGACAGAGATACGCAGTATTTT.

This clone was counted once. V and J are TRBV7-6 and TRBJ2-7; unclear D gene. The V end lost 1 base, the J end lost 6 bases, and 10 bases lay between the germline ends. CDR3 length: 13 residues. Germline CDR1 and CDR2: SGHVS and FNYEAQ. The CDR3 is CASSLEVMSEQYF. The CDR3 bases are TGTGCCAGCAGCTTAGAAGTCATGTCCGAGCAGTACTTC.

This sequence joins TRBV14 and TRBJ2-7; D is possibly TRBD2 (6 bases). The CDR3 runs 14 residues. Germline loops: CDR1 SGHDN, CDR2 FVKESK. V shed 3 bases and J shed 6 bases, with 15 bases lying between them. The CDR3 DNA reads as TGTGCCAGCAGCCACACGAGTTTCGGGGGCGAGCAGTACTTC. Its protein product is CASSHTSFGGEQYF.

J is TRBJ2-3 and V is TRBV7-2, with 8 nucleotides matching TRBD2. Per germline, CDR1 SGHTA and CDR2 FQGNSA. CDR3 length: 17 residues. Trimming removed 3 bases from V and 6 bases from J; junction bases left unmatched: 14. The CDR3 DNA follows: TGTGCCAGCAGCTTCAGCGGGGGACTTGCTACGGGCGATACGCAGTATTTT. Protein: CASSFSGGLATGDTQYF.

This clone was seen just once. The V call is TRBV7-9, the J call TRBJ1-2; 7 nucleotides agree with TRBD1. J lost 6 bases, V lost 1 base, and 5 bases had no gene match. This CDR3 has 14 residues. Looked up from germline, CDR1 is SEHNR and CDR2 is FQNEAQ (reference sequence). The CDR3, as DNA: TGTGCCAGCAGCTTAGGAGGGGGCGCCGATGGCTACACCTTC. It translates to CASSLGGGADGYTF.